A selection of T cell receptor beta chains follows, all from one sample in a study of PD-1 blockade in classical Hodgkin lymphoma. TCRdb keeps only in-frame clones here, not all; method: immunoSEQ multiplex PCR. The data show approximately 6,400 clones, 60% to 85% seen once. The source material was peripheral blood mononuclear cells (PBMCs), sampled before the second cycle of nivolumab. These receptor sequences come from a human donor with classical Hodgkin lymphoma. Both conserved end residues are part of each CDR3. The order of the fields is clone size, V gene, D gene, J gene, CDR3 DNA, CDR3 protein. The D gene is left open where the match is weak. Clone size appears in some rows only: once, few, many, or a class for an expanded clone.

abundance: .
v_gene: TRBV28
d_gene: .
j_gene: TRBJ1-5
CDR3nt: TGTGCCAGCAGTTTACGGACAGTGGTTATGTTT
CDR3aa: CASSLRTVVMF

abundance: .
v_gene: TRBV7-8
d_gene: TRBD1
j_gene: TRBJ1-1
CDR3nt: TGTGCCAGCAGCCTGGACAGGGACGGGGGTGAAGCTTTCTTT
CDR3aa: CASSLDRDGGEAFF

abundance: few
v_gene: TRBV5-4
d_gene: .
j_gene: TRBJ2-3
CDR3nt: TGTGCCAGCAGCCTAAGACTAGGTGGTAATACGCAGTATTTT
CDR3aa: CASSLRLGGNTQYF

abundance: .
v_gene: TRBV29-1
d_gene: .
j_gene: TRBJ2-5
CDR3nt: TGCAGCGTTGGAGCGGCCCAAGAGACCCAGTACTTC
CDR3aa: CSVGAAQETQYF

abundance: .
v_gene: TRBV5-4
d_gene: .
j_gene: TRBJ1-6
CDR3nt: TGTGCCAGCAGCTTGACGGAAAATTCACCCCTCCACTTT
CDR3aa: CASSLTENSPLHF

abundance: .
v_gene: TRBV7-8
d_gene: .
j_gene: TRBJ2-1
CDR3nt: TGTGCCAGCAGCTTACTTCGCGAAAGCTCCTACAATGAGCAGTTCTTC
CDR3aa: CASSLLRESSYNEQFF

abundance: few
v_gene: TRBV5-4
d_gene: .
j_gene: TRBJ1-1
CDR3nt: TGTGCCAGCAGCTTGGGGAATCTCGAAGCTTTCTTT
CDR3aa: CASSLGNLEAFF

abundance: .
v_gene: TRBV5-1
d_gene: .
j_gene: TRBJ1-4
CDR3nt: TGCGCCAGCAGCTCCGACACTGGGATTAATGAAAAACTGTTTTTT
CDR3aa: CASSSDTGINEKLFF

abundance: medium-sized
v_gene: TRBV5-5
d_gene: TRBD2
j_gene: TRBJ2-3
CDR3nt: TGTGCCAGCAGCTCTGGGACTAGCGGGAGCGGGGATACGCAGTATTTT
CDR3aa: CASSSGTSGSGDTQYF

abundance: few
v_gene: TRBV6-5
d_gene: .
j_gene: TRBJ1-1
CDR3nt: TGTGCCAGCAGTTACGGAATGATTCGGGGGGACACTGAAGCTTTCTTT
CDR3aa: CASSYGMIRGDTEAFF

abundance: once
v_gene: TRBV16
d_gene: TRBD1
j_gene: TRBJ1-2
CDR3nt: TGTGCCAGCAGCTTGGGGGAAGGGGGCGCCTATGGCTACACCTTC
CDR3aa: CASSLGEGGAYGYTF

abundance: .
v_gene: TRBV7-2
d_gene: TRBD2
j_gene: TRBJ2-7
CDR3nt: TGTGCCAGCAGCTTAGGGGGGACTAGCGGGATAATCTACGAGCAGTACTTC
CDR3aa: CASSLGGTSGIIYEQYF

abundance: .
v_gene: TRBV5-4
d_gene: .
j_gene: TRBJ2-3
CDR3nt: TGTGCCAGCAGCTTCCTAGTCGGGACGGCAAGCACAGATACGCAGTATTTT
CDR3aa: CASSFLVGTASTDTQYF

abundance: .
v_gene: TRBV4-1
d_gene: TRBD2
j_gene: TRBJ2-1
CDR3nt: TGCGCCAGCAGCCAAAGCGGGAGGTACAATGAGCAGTTCTTC
CDR3aa: CASSQSGRYNEQFF

abundance: .
v_gene: TRBV16
d_gene: .
j_gene: TRBJ2-1
CDR3nt: TGTGCCAGCAACCGGGCCCACGACCGAAATGAGCAGTTCTTC
CDR3aa: CASNRAHDRNEQFF

abundance: .
v_gene: TRBV9
d_gene: TRBD2
j_gene: TRBJ2-7
CDR3nt: TGTGCCAGCAGCCCCGGAACTAGCGTGGTTTACGAGCAGTACTTC
CDR3aa: CASSPGTSVVYEQYF

abundance: .
v_gene: TRBV7-2
d_gene: .
j_gene: TRBJ1-5
CDR3nt: TGTGCCAGCAGCTTAGCACGCAGGGATCAGCCCCAGCATTTT
CDR3aa: CASSLARRDQPQHF